Listed below are T cell receptor beta chains from one sample, sequenced in a study of memory CD4+ T cells and cytomegalovirus serostatus. Clones were read by immunoSEQ multiplex PCR, and TCRdb kept only the in-frame ones, dropping some. The sample holds tens of thousands of clones; 77% are singletons and the top ten take about 0.9%. The sequencing input was memory CD4+ T cells from blood. These receptors were taken from an adult in good health and CMV-seronegative. Both conserved end residues are part of each CDR3. Fields, in order: J gene, clone size, D gene, V gene, CDR3 protein, CDR3 DNA. D genes are given only for firm matches. Clone size is stated in some rows and not others, as once, few, many or a class when expanded.

TRBJ2-4 few NA TRBV4-1 CASSQGRTKNIQYF TGCGCCAGCAGCCAAGGGAGGACTAAAAACATTCAGTACTTC
TRBJ1-5 NA NA TRBV6-6 CASSYSGAGNQPQHF TGTGCCAGCAGTTACTCAGGGGCGGGCAATCAGCCCCAGCATTTT
TRBJ1-1 NA TRBD1 TRBV6-5 CASSFNRGPEAFF TGTGCCAGCAGTTTCAACAGGGGACCTGAAGCTTTCTTT
TRBJ1-2 NA NA TRBV4-2 CASSQVSGIYGYTF TGTGCCAGCAGCCAAGTTTCAGGGATCTATGGCTACACCTTC
TRBJ2-6 NA TRBD1 TRBV5-4 CASSSPGQSSGANVLTF TGTGCCAGCAGCTCGCCGGGACAGAGCTCTGGGGCCAACGTCCTGACTTTC
TRBJ1-2 few NA TRBV5-6 CASSSGQTTYGYTF TGTGCCAGCAGCTCCGGACAGACTACCTATGGCTACACCTTC
TRBJ1-5 NA NA TRBV18 CASSLSGDQPQHF TGTGCCAGCTCACTAAGTGGGGATCAGCCCCAGCATTTT
TRBJ1-2 NA TRBD1 TRBV6-6 CASSPTGQGADGYTF TGTGCCAGCAGTCCCACAGGGCAGGGGGCGGATGGCTACACCTTC
TRBJ2-2 few TRBD1 TRBV6-1 CASSEVGTGVGELFF TGTGCCAGCAGTGAAGTGGGGACAGGGGTCGGGGAGCTGTTTTTT
TRBJ2-7 NA TRBD1 TRBV6-5 CASSYDRGYGEQYF TGTGCCAGCAGTTACGACAGGGGATATGGGGAGCAGTACTTC
TRBJ1-1 NA NA TRBV20-1 CSAPRHTEAFF TGCAGTGCTCCCAGGCACACTGAAGCTTTCTTT
TRBJ2-2 few NA TRBV7-9 CASSSRKGIPTGELFF TGTGCCAGCAGCTCCCGGAAAGGGATTCCCACCGGGGAGCTGTTTTTT
TRBJ1-2 NA NA TRBV5-4 CASSLAAGDYGYTF TGTGCCAGCAGCTTGGCCGCAGGGGACTATGGCTACACCTTC
TRBJ1-1 NA NA TRBV2 CASSEARGDEAFF TGTGCCAGCAGTGAAGCGCGGGGGGATGAAGCTTTCTTT
TRBJ1-2 few NA TRBV10-2 CASSEWSSNYGYTF TGCGCCAGCAGTGAGTGGAGCAGCAACTATGGCTACACCTTC
TRBJ1-5 NA NA TRBV28 CASALGILRVNQPQHF TGTGCCAGCGCCCTCGGGATCCTCAGGGTCAATCAGCCCCAGCATTTT
TRBJ2-1 NA NA TRBV6-6 CASSLREYNEQFF TGTGCCAGCAGCCTAAGAGAATACAATGAGCAGTTCTTC
TRBJ1-5 NA NA TRBV30 CAWSPGGPNQPQHF TGTGCCTGGAGTCCAGGAGGGCCGAATCAGCCCCAGCATTTT
TRBJ1-5 few NA TRBV28 CASSLPQINQPQHF TGTGCCAGCAGTTTACCACAAATCAATCAGCCCCAGCATTTT
TRBJ1-2 once NA TRBV27 CASSLRSDRANYGYTF TGTGCCAGCAGTTTGAGATCGGACAGAGCTAACTATGGCTACACCTTC
TRBJ1-1 NA NA TRBV12-5 CASGIEELGAFF TGTGCTAGTGGTATAGAAGAGTTGGGGGCTTTCTTT
TRBJ1-2 medium-sized NA TRBV28 CATFSSGGYTF TGTGCCACCTTTTCGTCGGGCGGCTACACCTTC
TRBJ1-5 NA NA TRBV9 CASSVDPQGIQPQHF TGTGCCAGCAGCGTAGATCCTCAGGGGATTCAGCCCCAGCATTTT
TRBJ2-4 NA TRBD2 TRBV19 CASRVAGLAGAKNIQYF TGTGCCAGTAGGGTTGCGGGGCTAGCGGGAGCCAAAAACATTCAGTACTTC
TRBJ2-7 once NA TRBV2 CASTIGVSREQYF TGTGCCAGCACGATCGGGGTGAGCCGCGAGCAGTACTTC
TRBJ2-7 once NA TRBV2 CASTSGYGEQYF TGTGCCAGCACGTCTGGGTATGGCGAGCAGTACTTC
TRBJ1-2 NA NA TRBV5-1 CASSPDIYGYTF TGCGCCAGCAGCCCTGACATCTATGGCTACACCTTC
TRBJ2-7 NA NA TRBV5-6 CASSLVGRQNYEQYF TGTGCCAGCAGCTTGGTGGGTCGGCAGAACTACGAGCAGTACTTC
TRBJ2-1 NA NA TRBV28 CASSLPGSRLEQFF TGTGCCAGCAGTTTACCAGGTAGTCGGCTTGAGCAGTTCTTC
TRBJ1-2 few NA TRBV5-5 CASSFTETNYGYTF TGTGCCAGCAGCTTTACCGAAACTAACTATGGCTACACCTTC
TRBJ1-1 NA NA TRBV18 CASSQREQRGTEAFF TGTGCCAGCTCACAGCGTGAACAGAGGGGCACTGAAGCTTTCTTT
TRBJ2-7 NA NA TRBV18 CASSPPGRPYEQYF TGTGCCAGCTCACCTCCGGGACGGCCCTACGAGCAGTACTTC
TRBJ1-5 NA NA TRBV30 CAWSRGGFNQPQHF TGTGCCTGGAGTCGGGGGGGGTTTAATCAGCCCCAGCATTTT
TRBJ1-2 NA TRBD1 TRBV28 CASSLPSLDRGNGYTF TGTGCCAGCAGTTTACCCTCTTTGGACAGGGGGAATGGCTACACCTTC
TRBJ1-2 NA TRBD1 TRBV19 CASRGLQGIEAGGYTF TGTGCCAGTAGGGGATTACAGGGGATCGAAGCGGGTGGCTACACCTTC
TRBJ1-2 NA NA TRBV28 CASVGNYGYTF TGTGCCAGCGTAGGAAACTATGGCTACACCTTC
TRBJ1-1 NA NA TRBV7-3 CASSLMGGGNTEAFF TGTGCCAGCAGCTTGATGGGGGGAGGGAACACTGAAGCTTTCTTT
TRBJ2-6 NA NA TRBV6-1 CASSGQGSSGANVLTF TGTGCCAGCAGTGGGCAGGGGTCCTCTGGGGCCAACGTCCTGACTTTC
TRBJ1-2 NA TRBD1 TRBV9 CASSVAGRGDYGYTF TGTGCCAGCAGCGTAGCTGGCAGGGGGGACTATGGCTACACCTTC
TRBJ2-1 NA TRBD2 TRBV7-9 CASSLAPGLAGAGYNEQFF TGTGCCAGCAGCTTAGCCCCGGGACTAGCGGGAGCTGGGTACAATGAGCAGTTCTTC